This entry describes one T cell receptor beta chain. These data are taken from a study of T cell changes during pregnancy in multiple sclerosis. The assay was immunoSEQ multiplex PCR, and TCRdb's table has in-frame clones only and misses some. This sample carries 90,000 to 100,000 clones, 92% of them seen once, and the ten largest clones take roughly 1.4%. Germline CDR1 reads MGHRA; CDR2 reads YSYEKL. The V and J ends lost 3 bases and 7 bases, in that order; junction bases with no gene match: 13. CDR3 length: 18 amino acids. The receptor comes from a female donor with multiple sclerosis, enrolled in a pregnancy study. The specimen comprised peripheral blood, sampled in the first trimester of pregnancy. V usage is TRBV4-1 and J usage is TRBJ2-1; 12 bases are shared with TRBD2. CDR3 loop: CASSQRASGRGLRNEQFF. Written as DNA, the CDR3 is TGCGCCAGCAGCCAGCGGGCTAGCGGGAGGGGGTTGAGGAATGAGCAGTTCTTC.